This T cell receptor (beta chain) was profiled in a study of blood T cell repertoires in COVID-19. Study as a whole: Acute and convalescent COVID-19 samples came from the United States, Italy and Spain. From T cells, B-cell-depleted T cells, or PBMCs came the material, which was cDNA or gDNA.

Original handling: Counts of nucleated cells, estimated from reference gene primer amplification, were obtained. Sequencing used immunoSEQ multiplex PCR; TCRdb keeps in-frame clones, though not all of them. V and J calls and clone size are those listed in that table; D and trimming were worked out from the DNA. In the table there are approximately 210,000 clones, around 88% of which are singletons. CDR1 and CDR2 from the germline V gene are MNHEY and SVGAGI. The V gene end was trimmed by 11 bases and the J gene end by 5 bases; junction bases not matched to a gene: 12. The CDR3 covers 15 residues. This TCR was recovered from a man between 18 and 29 years old with active or convalescent COVID-19. The sample consisted of peripheral blood. The chain employs TRBV6-5 and TRBJ1-2, with 12 bases matching TRBD1. The CDR3 here is CAARRGTGGAYGYTF. DNA of the CDR3: TGTGCCGCCCGAAGAGGGACAGGGGGCGCGTATGGCTACACCTTC.